This TCR beta chain was obtained from a study of blood T cell repertoires in COVID-19. Methods used by the authors: Cell counts per sample came from amplifying reference gene primers. Sequencing used immunoSEQ multiplex PCR; TCRdb keeps in-frame clones, though not all of them. That table is the source of V, J and clone size, and D and trimming were worked out from the DNA. This sample has 150,000 or so clones, with 65% to 90% found just once. This CDR3 has 15 residues. Germline assignment: CDR1 MNHGY and CDR2 SVAAGI. In regard to this clone: One junction end does not reproduce the germline sequence, and a read error may be involved.

The sample consisted of peripheral blood. The TCR sequence derives from a woman aged 55-70 years with COVID-19, enrolled during active disease. The chain has TRBV6-9 and TRBJ1-3; tentative D call: TRBD1 (5 bases). The CDR3 here is CASSCGHLSRNTIYF. The DNA for the CDR3 is TGTGCCAGCAGTTGCGGACACCTCTCTCGAAACACCATATATTTT.